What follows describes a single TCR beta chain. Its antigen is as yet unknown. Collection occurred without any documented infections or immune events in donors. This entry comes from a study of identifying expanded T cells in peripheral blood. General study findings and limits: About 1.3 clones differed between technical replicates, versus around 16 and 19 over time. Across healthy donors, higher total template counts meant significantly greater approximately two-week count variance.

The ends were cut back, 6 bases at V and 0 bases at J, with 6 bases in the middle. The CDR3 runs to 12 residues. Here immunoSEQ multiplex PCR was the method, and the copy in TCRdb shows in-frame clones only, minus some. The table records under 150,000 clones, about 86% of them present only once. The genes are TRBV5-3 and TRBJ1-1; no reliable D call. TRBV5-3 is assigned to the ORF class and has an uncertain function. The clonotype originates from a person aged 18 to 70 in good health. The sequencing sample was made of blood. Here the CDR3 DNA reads TGTGCCAGAACCGGGATGAACACTGAAGCTTTCTTT. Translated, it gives CARTGMNTEAFF.